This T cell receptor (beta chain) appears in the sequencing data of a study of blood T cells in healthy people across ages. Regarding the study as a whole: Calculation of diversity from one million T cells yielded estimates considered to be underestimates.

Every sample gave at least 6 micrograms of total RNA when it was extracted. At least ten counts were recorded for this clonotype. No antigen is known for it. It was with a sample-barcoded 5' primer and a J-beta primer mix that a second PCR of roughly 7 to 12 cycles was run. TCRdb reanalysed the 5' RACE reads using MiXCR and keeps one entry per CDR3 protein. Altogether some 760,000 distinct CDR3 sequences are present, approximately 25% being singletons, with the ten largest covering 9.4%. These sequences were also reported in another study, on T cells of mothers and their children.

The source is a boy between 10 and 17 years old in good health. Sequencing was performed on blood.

The CDR3 is CASSPGDYGYTF. DNA for the CDR3: TGTGCCAGCAGTCCCGGGGACTATGGCTACACCTTC. V usage is TRBV3-1 and J usage is TRBJ1-2; D not certain. CDR1 is LGHDT, CDR2 YNNKEL, per germline (reference sequence). V lost 6 bases, J lost 3 bases, and 8 bases lay in between. CDR3 length equals 12 residues.